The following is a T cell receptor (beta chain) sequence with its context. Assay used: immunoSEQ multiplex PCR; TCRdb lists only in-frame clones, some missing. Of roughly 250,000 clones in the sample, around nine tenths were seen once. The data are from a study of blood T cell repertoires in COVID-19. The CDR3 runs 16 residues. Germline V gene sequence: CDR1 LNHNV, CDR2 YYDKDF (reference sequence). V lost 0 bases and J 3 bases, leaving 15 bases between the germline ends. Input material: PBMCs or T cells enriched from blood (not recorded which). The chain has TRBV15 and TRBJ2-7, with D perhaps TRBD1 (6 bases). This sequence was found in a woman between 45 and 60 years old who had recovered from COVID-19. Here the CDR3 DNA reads TGTGCCACCAGCAGAGATTCCCGAGCAGGGGTCTACGAGCAGTACTTC. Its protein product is CATSRDSRAGVYEQYF.